One and the same sample provided the 29 T cell receptor beta chains below, sequenced in a study of OX40 agonist ivuxolimab in advanced cancers. Libraries came from the immunoSEQ multiplex PCR assay. The table comes from immuneACCESS by way of TCRdb, which keeps in-frame sequences with V and J called. Part of the clones is missing from these tables; in studies checked, under half for an unresolved V gene and the rest for unknown reasons. The sample contains about 64,000 clones, 87% of them found a single time. The ten largest clones represent 2.8% of the sample. The sample was CD4+ or CD8+ T cells sorted from blood, taken in a trial of the OX40 agonist ivuxolimab. These receptors all come from an adult with an advanced solid tumor such as melanoma, head and neck, liver or kidney cancer.

The chain carries TRBV18 and TRBJ2-7, with D hard to call. The germline V gene has CDR1 KGHSH and CDR2 LQKENI. The CDR3 is 14 amino acids. V lost 3 bases and J 0 bases, leaving 9 bases between the germline ends. As DNA, the CDR3 is TGTGCCAGCTCACCCGGGTCGAGCTCCTACGAGCAGTACTTC. The encoded protein is CASSPGSSSYEQYF.

The chain recombines TRBV5-6 with TRBJ2-5, with 15 bases identical to TRBD2. Gene TRBJ2-7 matches the end of the DNA better, so the J call may be wrong. There are 18 residues in the CDR3. Germline V CDR1 and CDR2: SGHDT, YYEEEE. The CDR3 nucleotides are TGTGCCAGCAGCCTACGCCTCTATGGGACTAGCGGGAGGTACGAGCAGTACTTC. Its translation is CASSLRLYGTSGRYEQYF.

The gene calls are TRBV19 and TRBJ2-2; the D gene is possibly TRBD2 (6 bases). Germline-derived CDR1 and CDR2 are LNHDA and SQIVND (reference sequence). V was clipped by 8 bases and J by 4 bases, with 11 bases between them. The CDR3 totals 13 residues. The CDR3 sequence: CASSTRFTGELFF. The CDR3 DNA reads TGTGCCAGTTCGACTAGATTCACCGGGGAGCTGTTTTTT.

This clone is a singleton in its sample. The rearrangement joins TRBV27 to TRBJ1-1, with D maybe TRBD1 (6 bases). Germline V lookup: CDR1 MNHEY, CDR2 SMNVEV (reference sequence). This CDR3 spans 16 amino acids. The V and J ends lost 4 bases and 1 base respectively, with 16 bases between them. The CDR3 DNA reads as TGTGCCAGCAGTTCACGCGGACAGAAAAAGAACACTGAAGCTTTCTTT. Translating it yields CASSSRGQKKNTEAFF.

This clone has only a few counts. The chain links TRBV18 to TRBJ1-2, with TRBD1 matching over 8 bases. The CDR3 covers 14 residues. Germline CDR1 reads KGHSH; CDR2 reads LQKENI. The V and J ends lost 1 base and 5 bases, in that order; junction bases with no gene match: 3. As DNA, the CDR3 is TGTGCCAGCTCACCACTAGACAGGGGTTATGGCTACACCTTC. Its translation: CASSPLDRGYGYTF.

The gene calls are TRBV6-1 and TRBJ2-7; D gene ambiguous. Germline V gives CDR1 MNHNS, CDR2 SASEGT. The V gene lost 7 bases and the J gene lost 6 bases, with 10 bases spanning the gap. The length of the CDR3 is 11 residues. CDR3 sequence reads: CASNNVREQYF. CDR3 in DNA: TGTGCCAGCAATAACGTCCGCGAGCAGTACTTC.

V and J are TRBV6-6 and TRBJ1-4; TRBD1 agrees at 9 bases. Germline V gene sequence: CDR1 MNHNY, CDR2 SVGAGI (reference sequence). This CDR3 region has 13 residues. Losses at the gene ends were 11 bases for V and 5 bases for J; bases not matched to a gene: 6. CDR3 region: CAGGDRENEKLFF. The CDR3 nucleotides are TGTGCCGGGGGGGACAGGGAGAATGAAAAACTGTTTTTT.

V and J are TRBV7-9 and TRBJ2-1, with 7 bases aligning to TRBD1. This CDR3 has 15 amino acids. The V and J ends lost 5 bases and 5 bases, in that order; junction bases with no gene match: 9. Germline lookup yields CDR1 SEHNR and CDR2 FQNEAQ (reference sequence). The CDR3 spells CASSPTGTVHNEQFF. CDR3 in DNA: TGTGCCAGCAGCCCTACCGGGACAGTCCACAATGAGCAGTTCTTC. The full variable domain, rest sourced from reference TRBV7-9 and TRBJ2-1, is DTGVSQNPRHKITKRGQNVTFRCDPISEHNRLYWYRQTLGQGPEFLTYFQNEAQLEKSRLLSDRFSAERPKGSFSTLEIQRTEQGDSAMYLCASSPTGTVHNEQFFGPGTRLTVL.

The chain combines TRBV27 with TRBJ1-5; possibly TRBD1 for D (5 bases). This CDR3 is built from 14 residues. CDR1 MNHEY and CDR2 SMNVEV come from the germline V gene (reference sequence). The V end was cut by 3 bases, the J end by 0 bases, with 6 bases between. CDR3 DNA: TGTGCCAGCAGTTTGGGGCATAGCAATCAGCCCCAGCATTTT. It encodes CASSLGHSNQPQHF.

The gene calls are TRBV27 and TRBJ2-1; TRBD2 agrees at 9 bases. The CDR3 has 15 amino acids. Losses at the gene ends were 8 bases for V and 0 bases for J; bases not matched to a gene: 5. The germline V gene has CDR1 MNHEY and CDR2 SMNVEV (reference sequence). The CDR3 DNA sequence: TGTGCCAGCTCTAAGCGGGAGGACTCCTACAATGAGCAGTTCTTC. Translation gives CASSKREDSYNEQFF.

J is TRBJ1-4 and V is TRBV28; D gene uncertain. CDR1 and CDR2 (germline): MDHEN, SYDVKM. The CDR3 consists of 14 residues. Trimming shortened V by 7 bases and J by 0 bases, and 9 bases separated the two germline ends. CDR3: CASTWGATNEKLFF. In nucleotides, the CDR3 is TGTGCCAGCACCTGGGGTGCAACTAATGAAAAACTGTTTTTT.

The chain joins TRBV19 to TRBJ1-3; D call uncertain. The V gene lost 10 bases and the J gene lost 0 bases, with 16 bases spanning the gap. CDR1 and CDR2 from the germline V gene are LNHDA and SQIVND (reference sequence). There are 15 residues in the CDR3. The CDR3 loop is CATSSLASSGNTIYF. CDR3 DNA sequence: TGTGCCACTAGCAGCTTGGCGAGCTCTGGAAACACCATATATTTT.

The rearrangement links TRBV5-1 to TRBJ1-3; 8 bases are shared with TRBD1. The ends lost 0 bases at V and 0 bases at J; junction bases unmatched: 14. Germline V gene data show CDR1 as SGHRS and CDR2 as YFSETQ. This CDR3 has 20 residues. The CDR3 sequence: CASSLGLGRTGTSSGNTIYF. The CDR3 bases are TGCGCCAGCAGCTTGGGACTCGGTCGGACAGGGACGAGCTCTGGAAACACCATATATTTT.

The chain uses TRBV7-2 and TRBJ2-7; 7 nucleotides agree with TRBD1. CDR1 is SGHTA and CDR2 is FQGNSA in the germline V gene. The J segment lost 3 bases and the V segment lost 5 bases, leaving 4 bases of the junction unmatched. CDR3 length equals 13 residues. The CDR3 DNA sequence: TGTGCCAGCAGCGTGGGGACAGACTACGAGCAGTACTTC. This codes for CASSVGTDYEQYF.

This clone was seen a few times. This chain uses TRBV19 with TRBJ2-1, with TRBD2 matching over 14 bases. V trimming: 1 base; J trimming: 8 bases; junction bases outside the gene matches: 7. CDR3 length: 17 amino acids. Germline lookup yields CDR1 LNHDA and CDR2 SQIVND (reference sequence). The DNA of the CDR3 is TGTGCCAGTAGTATAGGCGCGACTAGCGGGAGGGTCCATGAGCAGTTCTTC. Translating gives CASSIGATSGRVHEQFF.

This chain connects TRBV28 to TRBJ2-7, with 14 positions matching TRBD2. Trimming at V came to 6 bases and at J to 5 bases, leaving 6 bases not matched to a gene. The length of the CDR3 is 15 residues. The germline V gene encodes CDR1 MDHEN and CDR2 SYDVKM. CDR3 nucleotide sequence: TGTGCCAGCAGCCCGGGACTAGCGGGAGTAAACGAGCAGTACTTC. Translated, it gives CASSPGLAGVNEQYF.

This sequence joins TRBV6-1 and TRBJ1-1, with 9 bases that match TRBD1. J lost 3 bases, V lost 2 bases, and 4 bases had no gene match. CDR1 is MNHNS, CDR2 SASEGT, per germline. The CDR3 totals 15 residues. CDR3 in amino acids: CASSEIQGAHTEAFF. DNA of the CDR3: TGTGCCAGCAGTGAAATACAGGGGGCGCACACTGAAGCTTTCTTT.

This clone has just one count. V usage is TRBV5-1 and J usage is TRBJ2-5; D is possibly TRBD1 or TRBD2 (5 bases each). Germline CDR1 SGHRS, CDR2 YFSETQ. This CDR3 region has 15 residues. V was pared by 4 bases and J by 2 bases, with 15 bases between. CDR3 coding DNA: TGCGCCAGCAGCGCCTCGGGACGGATGCAAGAGACCCAGTACTTC. Translation: CASSASGRMQETQYF.

This rearrangement joins TRBV6-1 to TRBJ1-2; 8 bases are a match to TRBD1. The CDR3 consists of 14 residues. After removal of 3 bases from V and 8 bases from J, the junction contained 8 bases not matched to a gene. The V gene's germline CDR1 is MNHNS and CDR2 SASEGT. The CDR3 region has the DNA TGTGCCAGCAGTGATCAGGGGGCGGCTTTCGGCTACACCTTC. Residues: CASSDQGAAFGYTF.

The J gene is TRBJ1-4, the V gene TRBV27; a weak D match, TRBD1 (6 bases). In germline, CDR1 is MNHEY, CDR2 SMNVEV (reference sequence). V was clipped by 3 bases and J by 8 bases, with 10 bases between them. The CDR3 runs 13 residues. CDR3 coding DNA: TGTGCCAGCAGTTTTCCCGGACAGGAAAAACTGTTTTTT. Its protein is CASSFPGQEKLFF.

The rearrangement joins TRBV9 to TRBJ2-5, with TRBD2 matching 10 bases. V trimming: 3 bases; J trimming: 5 bases; junction bases outside the gene matches: 7. This CDR3 comprises 15 residues. Germline loops: CDR1 SGDLS, CDR2 YYNGEE. CDR3 nucleotides: TGTGCCAGCAGCGGGGGGCTAGCGGGAGCTGAGACCCAGTACTTC. Residues: CASSGGLAGAETQYF.

This clone was counted between two and nine times. V and J are TRBV30 and TRBJ1-1, with 7 positions matching TRBD1. The length of the CDR3 is 12 residues. V shed 5 bases, J shed 3 bases, and the junction held 3 bases outside the gene matches. Per germline, CDR1 GTSNPN and CDR2 SVGIG (reference sequence). CDR3 DNA: TGTGCCTGGGAGACAGGGCACACTGAAGCTTTCTTT. Translating gives CAWETGHTEAFF.

This chain joins TRBV11-1 and TRBJ2-5, with D perhaps matching TRBD1 (5 bases). CDR3 length: 16 amino acids. Germline values: CDR1 SGHAT, CDR2 FQDESV (reference sequence). The ends were cut back, 0 bases at V and 4 bases at J, with 15 bases in the middle. CDR3 amino acids: CASSLAQRGLGETQYF. In DNA form, the CDR3 reads TGTGCCAGCAGCTTAGCGCAAAGGGGCCTCGGAGAGACCCAGTACTTC.

The chain employs TRBV6-5 and TRBJ1-1; TRBD1 agrees at 7 bases. The germline V gene encodes CDR1 MNHEY and CDR2 SVGAGI. Unmatched junction bases numbered 7, after V lost 5 bases and J lost 1 base. The CDR3 has 15 residues. The CDR3 spells CASSRTGLKNTEAFF. Written as DNA, the CDR3 is TGTGCCAGCAGTCGGACAGGTTTGAAGAACACTGAAGCTTTCTTT.

The rearrangement uses TRBV6-5 and TRBJ1-1; D uncertain. Trimming cost V 3 bases and J 1 base, with 9 bases left between them. Germline V gene sequence: CDR1 MNHEY, CDR2 SVGAGI. The CDR3 is 14 amino acids. This CDR3 is CASSYSQKNTEAFF. The CDR3 nucleotides are TGTGCCAGCAGTTATTCACAGAAGAACACTGAAGCTTTCTTT.

The CDR3 sequence: CASSRDRTTKNIQYF. The DNA for the CDR3 is TGTGCCAGCAGTAGGGACAGGACAACCAAAAACATTCAGTACTTC. J is TRBJ2-4 and V is TRBV5-5; 8 nucleotides agree with TRBD1. Germline-derived CDR1 and CDR2 are SGHKS and YYEKEE (reference sequence). This CDR3 has 15 residues. Germline trimming cut 5 bases from V and 2 bases from J; bases unmatched to any gene: 6.

This chain links TRBV15 with TRBJ1-5; TRBD1 matches 9 bases. The CDR3 has 14 residues. From germline, CDR1 is LNHNV and CDR2 YYDKDF (reference sequence). With 4 bases clipped from V and 7 bases from J, the junction kept 5 bases outside the gene matches. In nucleotides, the CDR3 is TGTGCCACCAGCACCGACAGGGGGGGACAGCCCCAGCATTTT. This codes for CATSTDRGGQPQHF.

The CDR3 loop is CASSRSGGALNEQFF. The CDR3 bases are TGTGCCAGCTCACGTTCGGGAGGTGCTCTCAATGAGCAGTTCTTC. The V call is TRBV18, the J call TRBJ2-1, with 7 bases matching TRBD2. This CDR3 has 15 amino acids. With 4 bases clipped from V and 6 bases from J, the junction kept 9 bases outside the gene matches. In germline, CDR1 is KGHSH, CDR2 LQKENI. Together with reference TRBV18 and TRBJ2-1, the CDR3 gives the full variable domain: NAGVMQNPRHLVRRRGQEARLRCSPMKGHSHVYWYRQLPEEGLKFMVYLQKENIIDESGMPKERFSAEFPKEGPSILRIQQVVRGDSAAYFCASSRSGGALNEQFFGPGTRLTVL.

In its sample, this clone was seen once. The chain has TRBV7-8 and TRBJ2-7, with D possibly TRBD2 on 7 matching bases. The length of the CDR3 is 16 residues. V was shortened by 6 bases and J by 4 bases, with 22 bases between the two germline ends. CDR1 is SGHVS, CDR2 FQNEAQ, per germline. In nucleotides, the CDR3 is TGTGCCAGCAGGACAGTGGGGGGCGGCGGGAGTTACGAGCAGTACTTC. It codes for CASRTVGGGGSYEQYF.